The entry that follows covers one TCR beta chain sequence. This sample stems from a study of control samples from healthy donors and cancer patients. The table came from immunoSEQ multiplex PCR; TCRdb's copy has only in-frame clones and leaves some out. The top ten clones hold around 2.2% of a sample with roughly 150,000 clones, 93% of them seen once. The germline CDR1 and CDR2 sequences are ENHRY and SYGVKD. V lost 3 bases to trimming and J lost 8 bases, with 13 bases between them. This CDR3 spans 14 amino acids. This chain uses TRBV10-3 with TRBJ1-4; possibly TRBD1 for D (6 bases). The sequenced sample consisted of blood. This receptor was obtained from a man aged 45-65 years in good health. This CDR3 reads CAISDAQGKEKLFF. CDR3 DNA sequence: TGTGCCATCAGTGACGCACAGGGAAAAGAAAAACTGTTTTTT.